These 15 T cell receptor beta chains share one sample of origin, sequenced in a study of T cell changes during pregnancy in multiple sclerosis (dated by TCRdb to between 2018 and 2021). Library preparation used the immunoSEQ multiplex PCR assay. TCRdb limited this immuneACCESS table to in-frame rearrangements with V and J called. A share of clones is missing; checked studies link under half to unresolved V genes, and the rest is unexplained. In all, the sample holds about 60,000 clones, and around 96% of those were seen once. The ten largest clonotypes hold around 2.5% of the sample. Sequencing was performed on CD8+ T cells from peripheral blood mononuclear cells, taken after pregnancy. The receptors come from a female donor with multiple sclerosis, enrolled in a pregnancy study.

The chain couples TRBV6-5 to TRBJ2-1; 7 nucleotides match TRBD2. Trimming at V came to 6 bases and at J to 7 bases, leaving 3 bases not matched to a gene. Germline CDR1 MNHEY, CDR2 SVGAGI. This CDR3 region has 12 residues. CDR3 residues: CASSYGGNEQFF. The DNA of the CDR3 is TGTGCCAGCAGCTACGGGGGGAATGAGCAGTTCTTC.

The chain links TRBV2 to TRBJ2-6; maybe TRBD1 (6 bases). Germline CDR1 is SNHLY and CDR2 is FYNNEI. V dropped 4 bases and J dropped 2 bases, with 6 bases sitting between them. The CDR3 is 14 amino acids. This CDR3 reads CASSGGPGANVLTF. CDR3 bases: TGTGCCAGCAGTGGGGGGCCTGGGGCCAACGTCCTGACTTTC.

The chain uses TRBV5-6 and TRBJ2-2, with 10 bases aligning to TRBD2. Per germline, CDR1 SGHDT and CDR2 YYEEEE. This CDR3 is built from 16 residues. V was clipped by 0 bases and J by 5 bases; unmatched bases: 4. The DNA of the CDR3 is TGTGCCAGCAGCTTGGCCCTAGCGGGAGCTACCGGGGAGCTGTTTTTT. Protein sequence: CASSLALAGATGELFF.

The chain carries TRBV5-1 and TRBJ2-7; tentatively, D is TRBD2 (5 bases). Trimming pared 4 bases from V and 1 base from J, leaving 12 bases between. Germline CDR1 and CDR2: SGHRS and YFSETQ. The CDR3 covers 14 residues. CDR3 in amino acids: CASSPGVNSYEQYF. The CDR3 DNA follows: TGCGCCAGCAGCCCCGGGGTGAATTCCTACGAGCAGTACTTC.

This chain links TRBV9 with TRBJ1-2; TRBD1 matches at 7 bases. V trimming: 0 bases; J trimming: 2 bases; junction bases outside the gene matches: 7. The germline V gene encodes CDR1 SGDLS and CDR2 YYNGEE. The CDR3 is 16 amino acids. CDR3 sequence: CASSVEGTAYNYGYTF. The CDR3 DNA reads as TGTGCCAGCAGCGTAGAGGGGACAGCTTACAACTATGGCTACACCTTC.

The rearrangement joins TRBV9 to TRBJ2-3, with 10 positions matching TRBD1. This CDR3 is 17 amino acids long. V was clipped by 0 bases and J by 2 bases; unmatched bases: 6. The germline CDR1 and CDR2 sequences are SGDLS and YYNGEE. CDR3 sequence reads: CASSVASGTGATDTQYF. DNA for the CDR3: TGTGCCAGCAGCGTAGCCTCCGGGACAGGGGCCACAGATACGCAGTATTTT.

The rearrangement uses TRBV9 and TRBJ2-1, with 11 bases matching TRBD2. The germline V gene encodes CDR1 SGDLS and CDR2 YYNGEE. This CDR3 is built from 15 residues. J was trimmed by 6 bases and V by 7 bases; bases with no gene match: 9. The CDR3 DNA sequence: TGTGCCAGCCAACCTACGGGACTAGCGGCCAATGAGCAGTTCTTC. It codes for CASQPTGLAANEQFF.

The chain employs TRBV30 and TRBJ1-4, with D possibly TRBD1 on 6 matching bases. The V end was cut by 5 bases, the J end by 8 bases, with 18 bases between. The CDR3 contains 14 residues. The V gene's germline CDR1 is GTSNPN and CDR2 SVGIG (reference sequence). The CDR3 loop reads CAWDTGLSSEKLFF. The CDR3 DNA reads TGTGCCTGGGATACAGGGCTTTCCTCAGAAAAACTGTTTTTT.

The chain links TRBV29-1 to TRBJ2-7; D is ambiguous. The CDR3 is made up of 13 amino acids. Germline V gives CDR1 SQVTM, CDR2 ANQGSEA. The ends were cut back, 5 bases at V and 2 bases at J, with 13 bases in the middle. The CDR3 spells CSVLVNPTYEQYF. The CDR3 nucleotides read TGCAGCGTTCTAGTGAACCCAACCTACGAGCAGTACTTC.

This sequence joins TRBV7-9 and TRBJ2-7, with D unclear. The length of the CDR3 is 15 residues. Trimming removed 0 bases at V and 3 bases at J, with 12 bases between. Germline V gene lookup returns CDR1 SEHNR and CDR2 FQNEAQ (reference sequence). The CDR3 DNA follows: TGTGCCAGCAGCTTAGCCCGCGGAGTCTTCTACGAGCAGTACTTC. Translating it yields CASSLARGVFYEQYF.

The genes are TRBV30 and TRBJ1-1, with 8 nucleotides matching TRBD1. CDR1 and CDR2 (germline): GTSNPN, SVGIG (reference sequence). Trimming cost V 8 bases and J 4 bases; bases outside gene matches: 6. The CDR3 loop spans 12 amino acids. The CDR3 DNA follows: TGTGCCCGCAGAACAGGGGGCACTGAAGCTTTCTTT. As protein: CARRTGGTEAFF.

CDR3 DNA: TGTGCCAGCAGTTTATCAATGGGCGAGCAGTTCTTC. This sequence encodes CASSLSMGEQFF. The rearrangement links TRBV27 to TRBJ2-1; unclear D gene. Germline V gives CDR1 MNHEY, CDR2 SMNVEV (reference sequence). V lost 0 bases, J lost 10 bases, and 7 bases lay in between. This CDR3 has 12 residues.

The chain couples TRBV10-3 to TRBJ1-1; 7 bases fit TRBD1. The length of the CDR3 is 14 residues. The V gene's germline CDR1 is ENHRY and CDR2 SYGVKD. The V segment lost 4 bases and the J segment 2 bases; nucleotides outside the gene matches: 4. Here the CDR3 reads CAISATGDNTEAFF. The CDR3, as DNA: TGTGCCATCAGTGCTACAGGGGACAACACTGAAGCTTTCTTT.

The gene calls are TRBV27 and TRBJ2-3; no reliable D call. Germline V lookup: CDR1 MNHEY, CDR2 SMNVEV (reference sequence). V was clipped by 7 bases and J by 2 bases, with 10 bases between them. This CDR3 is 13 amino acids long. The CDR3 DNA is TGTGCCAGCATTGAGCGAGTCACAGATACGCAGTATTTT. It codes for CASIERVTDTQYF.

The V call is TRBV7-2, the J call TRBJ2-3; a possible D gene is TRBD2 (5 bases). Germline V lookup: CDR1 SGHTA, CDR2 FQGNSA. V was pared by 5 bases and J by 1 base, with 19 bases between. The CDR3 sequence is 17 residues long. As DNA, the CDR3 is TGTGCCAGCAGCCCCTATTTTACTGCGGGCCGCACAGATACGCAGTATTTT. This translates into CASSPYFTAGRTDTQYF.